This TCR beta chain was found in a study of blood T cells in healthy people across ages. Findings and limits, study-wide: What prevented conclusive comparison of naive and antigen-experienced cells was that PBMCs were unsorted.

Worth noting for this clonotype: Its antigen remains unidentified.

Sample-barcoded 5' priming and a J-beta primer mix drove a second PCR of about 7 to 12 cycles. Using its own MiXCR run on the 5' RACE reads, TCRdb lists one record per CDR3 protein. This table has 600,000 to 1,000,000 distinct CDR3 sequences, more than 20% appearing once. V was pared by 1 base and J by 8 bases, with 14 bases between. The CDR3 is 14 residues long. These records were also assigned to another study, of T cells of mothers and their children. From that second work: Healthy Caucasian mothers, a few in number, and their six children were the donors. RNA was extracted, and all of it went into cDNA synthesis at around 1.4 ug per 15 ul. Not a single persistent microchimeric T cell clone was detected.

Sequences were obtained from blood. This clonotype was sampled from a boy between 10 and 17 years old in good health. The gene calls are TRBV12-3 or TRBV12-4 and TRBJ1-2, with unresolved D. The CDR3 DNA is TGTGCCAGCAGTTTAGATGGTTGGGGTGGAGGCTACACCTTC. Its translation is CASSLDGWGGGYTF.